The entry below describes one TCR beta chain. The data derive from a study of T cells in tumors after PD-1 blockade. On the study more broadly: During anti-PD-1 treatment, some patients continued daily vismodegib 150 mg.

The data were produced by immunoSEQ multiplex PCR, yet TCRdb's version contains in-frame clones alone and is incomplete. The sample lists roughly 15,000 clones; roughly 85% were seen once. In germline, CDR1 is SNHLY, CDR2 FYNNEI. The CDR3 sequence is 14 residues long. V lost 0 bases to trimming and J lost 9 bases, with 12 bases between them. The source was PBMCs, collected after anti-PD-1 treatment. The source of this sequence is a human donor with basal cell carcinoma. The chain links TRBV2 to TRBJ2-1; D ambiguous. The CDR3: CASSEASFQAEQFF. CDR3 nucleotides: TGTGCCAGCAGTGAAGCCTCTTTTCAGGCTGAGCAGTTCTTC.